These 7 T cell receptor beta chains originate from one sample sequenced in a study of breast tumors, draining lymph nodes, adjacent tissues. TCRdb analysed the multiplex PCR reads with MiXCR anew, one entry per CDR3 protein. The sample has about 63,000 distinct CDR3 sequences; approximately 62% are singletons. Material for sequencing was breast tumor tissue. All receptors come from a female donor with breast cancer. Some clones in this sample may be carry-over from other donors' samples.

This clonotype was detected ten times or more. The chain recombines TRBV6-1 with TRBJ2-7; 12 positions agree with TRBD2. The trim removed 4 bases at V and 0 bases at J, leaving 7 bases unmatched. Germline V gives CDR1 MNHNS, CDR2 SASEGT. The CDR3 is made up of 17 amino acids. In DNA, the CDR3 is TGTGCCAGCAGTGTAAGGGGACTAGCGGGCGACTCCTACGAGCAGTACTTC. It is translated as CASSVRGLAGDSYEQYF.

In this sample, this clonotype turned up many times. This rearrangement joins TRBV3-1 to TRBJ2-5, with a tentative D call TRBD2 (6 bases). This CDR3 is 16 amino acids long. The ends were cut back, 0 bases at V and 4 bases at J, with 15 bases in the middle. The germline V gene encodes CDR1 LGHDT and CDR2 YNNKEL (reference sequence). The CDR3 bases are TGTGCCAGCAGCCAAGATGGGGCGGGGCTTCGAGAGACCCAGTACTTC. This codes for CASSQDGAGLRETQYF.

For the CDR3, the DNA is TGTGCCAGCAGTGGACAGCAGGACTATGGCTACACCTTC. It is translated as CASSGQQDYGYTF. The gene calls are TRBV2 and TRBJ1-2; D possibly corresponds to TRBD1 (5 bases). V was trimmed by 4 bases and J by 3 bases, leaving 9 bases between them. Germline V gene sequence: CDR1 SNHLY, CDR2 FYNNEI. The CDR3 has 13 residues.

This clonotype appeared a few times. The chain is built from TRBV7-9 and TRBJ2-6, with D unresolved. V lost 7 bases, J lost 0 bases, and 10 bases lay in between. The CDR3 contains 15 residues. Germline CDR1 reads SEHNR; CDR2 reads FQNEAQ (reference sequence). The DNA for the CDR3 is TGTGCCAGCACCCTCGGAATCTCTGGGGCCAACGTCCTGACTTTC. Protein sequence: CASTLGISGANVLTF.

About this clonotype: At one of its ends the junction is not consistent with the germline gene, which may arise from a read error. The rearrangement uses TRBV12-3 or TRBV12-4 and TRBJ1-5; D unresolved. The CDR3 extends over 11 amino acids. Written as DNA, the CDR3 is TGTGCCAGCAGTTTACAAGAAGACCCAGCATTT. Its translation: CASSLQEDPAF.

The rearrangement links TRBV20-1 to TRBJ2-7, with 8 positions matching TRBD1. J gave up 3 bases and V 5 bases, and 3 bases lay outside the gene matches. CDR3 length equals 12 residues. Germline CDR1 DFQATT, CDR2 SNEGSKA (reference sequence). The CDR3 DNA follows: TGCAGTGCTCCTGGACAGGGCTACGAGCAGTACTTC. Translated, it gives CSAPGQGYEQYF.

This clonotype was counted at least ten times. CDR3 sequence reads: CAWSVGITGNTIYF. The DNA for the CDR3 is TGTGCCTGGAGTGTAGGTATTACTGGAAACACCATATATTTT. The V and J genes are TRBV30 and TRBJ1-3; D ambiguous. Per germline, CDR1 GTSNPN and CDR2 SVGIG (reference sequence). V lost 0 bases to trimming and J lost 2 bases, with 8 bases between them. CDR3 size: 14 residues.